Following are 8 T cell receptor beta chains from one sample sequenced in a study of cytomegalovirus exposure and HLA in healthy donors. It was with 60 Vbeta and 13 Jbeta primers that the PCR ran. Assay: immunoSEQ multiplex PCR; the TCRdb copy retains only in-frame clones and omits some. This sample has some 87,000 clones; around 74% occur once, and the top ten carry 7.3%. The source material was PBMCs. These receptors originate from a man aged 50-60 years in good health and CMV-seropositive.

The chain combines TRBV6-5 with TRBJ2-7; 10 nucleotides align to TRBD2. Germline V gives CDR1 MNHEY, CDR2 SVGAGI. The CDR3 has 14 amino acids. The ends lost 6 bases at V and 0 bases at J; junction bases unmatched: 2. CDR3 sequence reads: CASRRTSGSYEQYF. Written as DNA, the CDR3 is TGTGCCAGCAGGAGGACTAGCGGCTCCTACGAGCAGTACTTC.

This chain links TRBV23-1 with TRBJ1-5, with D hard to call. TRBV23-1 is known as an ORF, though its function is uncertain. Trimming stripped 4 bases from V and 3 bases from J, with 16 bases between. The CDR3 runs 16 residues. CDR3 sequence: CASSPGRRRINQPQHF. Written as DNA, the CDR3 is TGCGCCAGCAGTCCGGGTCGAAGGCGGATCAATCAGCCCCAGCATTTT.

The V gene is TRBV7-2, the J gene TRBJ2-7; 7 nucleotides match TRBD1. V shed 4 bases, J shed 4 bases, and the junction held 10 bases outside the gene matches. Per the germline V gene, CDR1 is SGHTA and CDR2 is FQGNSA. The CDR3 loop spans 15 amino acids. The chain's CDR3 is CASSSDPGQVYEQYF. CDR3 DNA sequence: TGTGCCAGCAGCTCCGACCCCGGACAGGTATACGAGCAGTACTTC. The full variable domain, completed using reference TRBV7-2 and TRBJ2-7, is GAGVSQSPSNKVTEKGKDVELRCDPISGHTALYWYRQSLGQGLEFLIYFQGNSAPDKSGLPSDRFSAERTGGSVSTLTIQRTQQEDSAVYLCASSSDPGQVYEQYFGPGTRLTVT.

V usage is TRBV5-1 and J usage is TRBJ2-5; D is uncertain. Looked up from germline, CDR1 is SGHRS and CDR2 is YFSETQ. V lost 1 base and J 5 bases, leaving 12 bases between the germline ends. The CDR3 consists of 14 residues. DNA of the CDR3: TGCGCCAGCAGCTTGTCAGGTCTTCGGGAGACCCAGTACTTC. The encoded protein is CASSLSGLRETQYF.

This chain joins TRBV7-2 and TRBJ2-1; possible D gene TRBD1, 5 bases. V gave up 6 bases and J gave up 4 bases, with 7 bases separating them. Germline CDR1 SGHTA, CDR2 FQGNSA. This CDR3 is built from 12 residues. Written as DNA, the CDR3 is TGTGCCAGCAGAAGACAGTACAATGAGCAGTTCTTC. Translated: CASRRQYNEQFF.

The chain has TRBV6-4 and TRBJ1-5, with 10 bases aligning to TRBD1. The DNA end favors TRBJ2-3, so the J call may be wrong. Germline V gene lookup returns CDR1 MRHNA and CDR2 SNTAGT. This CDR3 is built from 15 residues. The CDR3 DNA is TGTGCCAGGGGGACAGGGGATAGGGTCAATCAGCCCCAGTATTTT. Amino acid sequence: CARGTGDRVNQPQYF.

The chain combines TRBV25-1 with TRBJ2-3; 11 bases agree with TRBD2. J gave up 3 bases and V 4 bases, and 6 bases lay outside the gene matches. The CDR3 loop spans 16 amino acids. Germline CDR1 reads MGHDK; CDR2 reads SYGVNS. CDR3 nucleotide sequence: TGTGCCAGCAGTGGGGGACTAGCGGACGGGACAGATACGCAGTATTTT. It yields the protein CASSGGLADGTDTQYF.

V gene TRBV19 combines with J gene TRBJ2-3; TRBD2 is a possible D gene (5 bases). The CDR3 has 12 residues. Between the trimmed V and J ends, which lost 6 bases and 5 bases, there was a span of 9 bases. Germline loops: CDR1 LNHDA, CDR2 SQIVND (reference sequence). CDR3 protein: CASRSRGDTQYF. As DNA, the CDR3 is TGTGCCAGTAGAAGTCGGGGAGATACGCAGTATTTT.